The rows below give T cell receptor beta chains drawn from one sample of a study of blood T cell repertoires in COVID-19. Profiled with immunoSEQ multiplex PCR; TCRdb holds only in-frame clones, not every one. This sample has some 110,000 clones; more than 80% occur once, and the top ten carry 3.2%. The sample taken for sequencing was peripheral blood. These receptor sequences come from a woman over 75 with COVID-19, enrolled during active disease. CDR3s include the opening cysteine and the closing phenylalanine or tryptophan. Fields, in order: D gene, V gene, clone size, J gene, CDR3 protein, CDR3 DNA. D genes are given only for firm matches. Not all rows give a size; the values are once, few, many and, for expanded clones, a class.

-,TRBV28,-,TRBJ1-5,CASSSPGGWGNQPQHF,TGTGCCAGCAGTTCCCCGGGGGGCTGGGGCAATCAGCCCCAGCATTTT
-,TRBV7-9,-,TRBJ1-1,CASSSGGTEAFF,TGTGCCAGCAGCTCGGGGGGGACTGAAGCTTTCTTT
TRBD1,TRBV19,-,TRBJ2-3,CASSPWTGGTDTQYF,TGTGCCAGTAGTCCCTGGACAGGGGGCACAGATACGCAGTATTTT
TRBD1,TRBV20-1,few,TRBJ1-6,CSASIVRGTGHESPLHF,TGCAGTGCTAGTATAGTCCGAGGGACAGGGCACGAATCACCCCTCCACTTT
-,TRBV5-4,few,TRBJ2-2,CASRGGANTGELFF,TGTGCCAGCAGAGGAGGGGCGAACACCGGGGAGCTGTTTTTT
TRBD2,TRBV19,-,TRBJ2-7,CASSPKTSGFYEQYF,TGTGCCAGTAGTCCAAAGACTAGCGGGTTCTACGAGCAGTACTTC
-,TRBV27,-,TRBJ1-1,CASGTGGYTEAFF,TGTGCCAGCGGTACCGGGGGGTACACTGAAGCTTTCTTT
TRBD1,TRBV4-3,-,TRBJ1-5,CASSQSGQGGQPQHF,TGCGCCAGCAGCCAATCCGGACAGGGGGGACAGCCCCAGCATTTT
TRBD1,TRBV19,-,TRBJ1-5,CASSIDSALAGTDNQPQHF,TGTGCCAGTAGTATAGATTCAGCCCTTGCCGGGACAGATAATCAGCCCCAGCATTTT
-,TRBV5-4,-,TRBJ1-1,CASSLAQSTEAFF,TGTGCCAGCAGCTTAGCACAGAGCACTGAAGCTTTCTTT
-,TRBV7-9,-,TRBJ1-1,CASSAQGGDTEAFF,TGTGCCAGCAGCGCCCAGGGCGGGGACACTGAAGCTTTCTTT
-,TRBV19,-,TRBJ1-1,CASSTNRYSEAFF,TGTGCCAGTAGTACCAACAGATACTCTGAAGCTTTCTTT
-,TRBV9,-,TRBJ2-7,CASSVGTGSMGQYF,TGTGCCAGCAGCGTCGGAACCGGGTCCATGGGGCAGTACTTC
TRBD2,TRBV6-4,-,TRBJ2-3,CASSDKAGEVDTQYF,TGTGCCAGCAGTGACAAAGCGGGAGAGGTTGATACGCAGTATTTT
-,TRBV9,-,TRBJ2-1,CASNPSAGISNSEQFF,TGTGCCAGCAACCCTTCGGCGGGAATAAGTAATAGTGAGCAGTTCTTC
TRBD2,TRBV4-3,-,TRBJ2-1,CASSQGLASEQFF,TGCGCCAGCAGCCAGGGACTAGCAAGTGAGCAGTTCTTC
TRBD1,TRBV5-4,few,TRBJ2-3,CASSLGPDRGADTQYF,TGTGCCAGCAGCTTGGGACCGGACAGGGGTGCAGATACGCAGTATTTT
-,TRBV24-1,-,TRBJ2-2,CATSELQTGELFF,TGTGCCACCAGTGAACTCCAAACCGGGGAGCTGTTTTTT
-,TRBV9,-,TRBJ2-2,CASSVEGVTGELFF,TGTGCCAGCAGCGTAGAGGGGGTCACCGGGGAGCTGTTTTTT
TRBD2,TRBV6-2/TRBV6-3,-,TRBJ2-5,CASSSTGRAQETQYF,TGTGCCAGCAGTTCGACCGGGAGGGCCCAAGAGACCCAGTACTTC
-,TRBV18,-,TRBJ1-1,CASSNSLSTEAFF,TGTGCCAGCTCAAACAGCCTTTCCACTGAAGCTTTCTTT
TRBD2,TRBV19,-,TRBJ2-2,CASSRLAGTNTGELFF,TGTGCCAGTAGTCGATTAGCGGGGACGAACACCGGGGAGCTGTTTTTT
-,TRBV6-1,-,TRBJ2-2,CASSDLSGELFF,TGTGCCAGCAGTGATCTTTCCGGGGAGCTGTTTTTT
-,TRBV7-2,-,TRBJ1-6,CASASGDSPLHF,TGTGCCAGCGCTTCAGGGGATTCACCCCTCCACTTT
-,TRBV7-9,few,TRBJ1-1,CASSFGGTAEAFF,TGTGCCAGCAGCTTCGGGGGGACCGCTGAAGCTTTCTTT
-,TRBV25-1,-,TRBJ1-5,CASSESGRRDQPQHF,TGTGCCAGCAGTGAGTCAGGGAGGCGAGATCAGCCCCAGCATTTT
-,TRBV9,-,TRBJ2-3,CASSVGATSTDTQYF,TGTGCCAGCAGCGTCGGCGCGACTAGCACAGATACGCAGTATTTT
TRBD2,TRBV5-1,-,TRBJ2-1,CASSPGLAGYNEQFF,TGCGCCAGCAGCCCCGGACTAGCGGGGTACAATGAGCAGTTCTTC
-,TRBV14,-,TRBJ2-7,CASSQDRASKGYEQYF,TGTGCCAGCAGCCAAGATAGGGCTAGCAAAGGCTACGAGCAGTACTTC
TRBD2,TRBV18,-,TRBJ2-2,CASSPAELAVVGFRELFF,TGTGCCAGCTCACCGGCTGAACTAGCGGTTGTGGGATTTCGGGAGCTGTTTTTT
-,TRBV7-2,-,TRBJ2-3,CASSLDTSPDTQYF,TGTGCCAGCAGCTTAGACACTAGCCCAGATACGCAGTATTTT
-,TRBV11-2,-,TRBJ2-1,CASSLDRRTPYNEQFF,TGTGCCAGCAGCTTAGATCGAAGGACACCATACAATGAGCAGTTCTTC